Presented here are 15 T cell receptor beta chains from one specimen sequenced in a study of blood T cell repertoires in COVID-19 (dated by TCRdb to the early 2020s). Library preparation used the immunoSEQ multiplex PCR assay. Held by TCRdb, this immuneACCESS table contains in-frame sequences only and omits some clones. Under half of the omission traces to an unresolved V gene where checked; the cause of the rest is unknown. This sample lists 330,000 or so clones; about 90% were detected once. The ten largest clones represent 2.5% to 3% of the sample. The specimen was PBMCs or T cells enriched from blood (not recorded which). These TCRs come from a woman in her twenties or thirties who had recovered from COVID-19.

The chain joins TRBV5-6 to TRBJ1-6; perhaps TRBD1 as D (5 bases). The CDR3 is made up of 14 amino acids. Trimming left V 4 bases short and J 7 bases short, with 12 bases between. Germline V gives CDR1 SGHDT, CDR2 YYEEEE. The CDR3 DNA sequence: TGTGCCAGCAGCCCCCTCGGGGGAAATTCACCCCTCCACTTT. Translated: CASSPLGGNSPLHF.

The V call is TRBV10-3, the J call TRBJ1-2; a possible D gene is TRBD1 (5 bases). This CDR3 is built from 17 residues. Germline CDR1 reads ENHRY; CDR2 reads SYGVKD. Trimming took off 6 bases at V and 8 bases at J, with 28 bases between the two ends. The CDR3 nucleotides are TGTGCCATCAGCAACCAGCCCTTACAGGCGACAGTGAGGGGCTACACCTTC. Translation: CAISNQPLQATVRGYTF.

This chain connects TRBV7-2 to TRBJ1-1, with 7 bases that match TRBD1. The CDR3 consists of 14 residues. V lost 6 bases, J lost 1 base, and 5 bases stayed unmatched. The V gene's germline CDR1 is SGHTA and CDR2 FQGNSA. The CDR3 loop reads CASSPRGRNTEAFF. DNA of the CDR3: TGTGCCAGCAGTCCCAGGGGGAGGAACACTGAAGCTTTCTTT.

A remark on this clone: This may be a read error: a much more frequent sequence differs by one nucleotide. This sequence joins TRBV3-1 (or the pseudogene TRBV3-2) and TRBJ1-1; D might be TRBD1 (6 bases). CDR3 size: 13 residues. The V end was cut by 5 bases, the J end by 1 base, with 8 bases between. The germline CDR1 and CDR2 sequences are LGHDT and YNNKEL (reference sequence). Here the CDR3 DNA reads TGTGCCAGCAGCTTGGGACAGAACACTGAAGCTTTCTTT. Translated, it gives CASSLGQNTEAFF.

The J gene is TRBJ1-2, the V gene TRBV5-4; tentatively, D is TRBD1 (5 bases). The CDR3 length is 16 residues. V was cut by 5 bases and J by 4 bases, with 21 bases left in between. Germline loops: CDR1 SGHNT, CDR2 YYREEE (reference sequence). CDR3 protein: CASRLLMGGNLYGYTF. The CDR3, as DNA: TGTGCCAGCAGACTCCTGATGGGGGGGAATCTCTATGGCTACACCTTC.

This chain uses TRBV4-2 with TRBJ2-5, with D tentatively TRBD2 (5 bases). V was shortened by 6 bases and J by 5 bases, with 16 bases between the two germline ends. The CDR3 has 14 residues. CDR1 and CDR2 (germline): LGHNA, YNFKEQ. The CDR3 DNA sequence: TGTGCCAGCAGTAGACCTGCGGAGCGGGAGACCCAGTACTTC. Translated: CASSRPAERETQYF.

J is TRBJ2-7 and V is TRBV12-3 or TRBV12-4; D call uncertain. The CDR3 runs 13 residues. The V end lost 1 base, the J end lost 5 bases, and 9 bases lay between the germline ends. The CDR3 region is CASSLGSLNEQYF. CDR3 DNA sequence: TGTGCCAGCAGTTTAGGGAGCCTTAACGAGCAGTACTTC.

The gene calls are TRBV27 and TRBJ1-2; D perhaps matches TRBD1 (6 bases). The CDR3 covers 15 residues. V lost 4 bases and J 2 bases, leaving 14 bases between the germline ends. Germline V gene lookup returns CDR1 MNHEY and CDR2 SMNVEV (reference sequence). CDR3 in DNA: TGTGCCAGCAGTTCCTGGACAGATTCCAACTATGGCTACACCTTC. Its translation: CASSSWTDSNYGYTF.

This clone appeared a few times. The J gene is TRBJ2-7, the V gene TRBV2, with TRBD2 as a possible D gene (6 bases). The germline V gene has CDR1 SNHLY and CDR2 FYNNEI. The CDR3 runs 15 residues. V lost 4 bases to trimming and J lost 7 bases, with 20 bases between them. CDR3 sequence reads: CASSGPGGGETEQYF. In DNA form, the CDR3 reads TGTGCCAGCAGTGGACCCGGAGGCGGGGAAACGGAGCAGTACTTC.

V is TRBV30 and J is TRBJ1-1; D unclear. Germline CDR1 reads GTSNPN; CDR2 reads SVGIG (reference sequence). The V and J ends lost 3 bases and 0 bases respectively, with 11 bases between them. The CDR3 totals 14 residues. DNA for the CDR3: TGTGCCTGGAGAGGGAGCCCGATGAACACTGAAGCTTTCTTT. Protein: CAWRGSPMNTEAFF.

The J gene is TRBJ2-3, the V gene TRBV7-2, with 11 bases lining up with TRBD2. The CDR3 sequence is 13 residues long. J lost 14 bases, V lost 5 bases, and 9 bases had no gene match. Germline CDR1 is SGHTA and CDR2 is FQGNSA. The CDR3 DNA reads TGTGCCAGCAGCCGACCTACTAGCGGGGGCCTGTATTTT. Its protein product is CASSRPTSGGLYF.

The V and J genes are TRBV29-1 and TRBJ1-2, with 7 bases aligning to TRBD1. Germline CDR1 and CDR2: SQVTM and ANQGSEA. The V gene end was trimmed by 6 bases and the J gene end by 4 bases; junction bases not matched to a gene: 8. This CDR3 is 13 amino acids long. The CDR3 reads CSVRQGNTYGYTF. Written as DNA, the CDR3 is TGCAGCGTCCGACAGGGTAATACCTATGGCTACACCTTC.

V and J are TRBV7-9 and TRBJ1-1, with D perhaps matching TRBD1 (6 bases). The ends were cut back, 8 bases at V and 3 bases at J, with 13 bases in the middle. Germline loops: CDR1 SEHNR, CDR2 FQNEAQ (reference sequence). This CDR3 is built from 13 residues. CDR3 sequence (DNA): TGTGCCAGCGGTAGACAGGAGGACACTGAAGCTTTCTTT. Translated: CASGRQEDTEAFF.

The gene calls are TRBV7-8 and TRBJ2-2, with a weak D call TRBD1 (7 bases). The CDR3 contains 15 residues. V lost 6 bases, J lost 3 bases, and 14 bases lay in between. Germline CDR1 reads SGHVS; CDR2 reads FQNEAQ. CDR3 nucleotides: TGTGCCAGCAGTAAAGGGGGCGGGGACACCGGGGAGCTGTTTTTT. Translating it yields CASSKGGGDTGELFF.

The CDR3, as DNA: TGTGCCAGCAGCCAAGATCGAGGCGCAACTAATGAAAAACTGTTTTTT. Amino acid sequence: CASSQDRGATNEKLFF. This chain joins TRBV3-1 (or the pseudogene TRBV3-2) and TRBJ1-4; D is uncertain. V was pared by 0 bases and J by 0 bases, with 8 bases between. The CDR3 totals 16 residues. Per the germline V gene, CDR1 is LGHDT and CDR2 is YNNKEL (reference sequence).